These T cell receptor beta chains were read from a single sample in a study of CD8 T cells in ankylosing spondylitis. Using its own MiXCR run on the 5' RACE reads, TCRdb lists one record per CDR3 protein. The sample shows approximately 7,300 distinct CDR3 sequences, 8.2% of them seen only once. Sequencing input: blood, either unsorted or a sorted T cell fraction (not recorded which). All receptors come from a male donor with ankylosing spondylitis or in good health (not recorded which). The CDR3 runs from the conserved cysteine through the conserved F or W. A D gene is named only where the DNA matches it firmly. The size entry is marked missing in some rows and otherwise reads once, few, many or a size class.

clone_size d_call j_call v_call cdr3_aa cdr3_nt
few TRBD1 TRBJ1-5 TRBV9 CASSSQGAKPQHF TGTGCCAGCAGCTCTCAGGGGGCTAAGCCCCAGCATTTT
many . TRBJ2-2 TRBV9 CASSAGGDNTGELFF TGTGCCAGCAGCGCAGGGGGGGATAACACCGGGGAGCTGTTTTTT
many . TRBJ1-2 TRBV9 CASSVFGEGYYGYTF TGTGCCAGCAGCGTATTCGGCGAGGGGTACTATGGCTACACCTTC
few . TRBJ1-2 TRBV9 CASSVAGTYGYTF TGTGCCAGCAGCGTAGCAGGGACCTATGGCTACACCTTC
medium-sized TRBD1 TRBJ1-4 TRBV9 CASSQGTGLNEKLFF TGTGCCAGCAGCCAAGGGACAGGGCTTAATGAAAAACTGTTTTTT
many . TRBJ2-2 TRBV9 CASSVKLTGELFF TGTGCCAGCAGCGTAAAACTCACCGGGGAGCTGTTTTTT
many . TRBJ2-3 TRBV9 CASSVETAAADTQYF TGTGCCAGCAGCGTAGAGACAGCTGCCGCAGATACGCAGTATTTT
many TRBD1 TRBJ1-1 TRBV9 CASSPTGGPNTEAFF TGTGCCAGCAGCCCGACAGGGGGGCCGAACACTGAAGCTTTCTTT
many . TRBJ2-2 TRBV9 CASSGAFATGELFF TGTGCCAGCAGCGGGGCCTTTGCGACCGGGGAGCTGTTTTTT
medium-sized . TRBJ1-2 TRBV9 CASSAGNTGRVYGYTF TGTGCCAGCAGCGCGGGGAATACAGGACGGGTCTATGGCTACACCTTC
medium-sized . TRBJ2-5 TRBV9 CASSPRDGKKTQYF TGTGCCAGCAGCCCCCGGGACGGGAAGAAGACCCAGTACTTC
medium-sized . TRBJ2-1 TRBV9 CASSVAYNEQFF TGTGCCAGCAGCGTAGCCTACAATGAGCAGTTCTTC
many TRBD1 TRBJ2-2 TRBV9 CASSTGQAGGTGELFF TGTGCCAGCAGCACGGGACAGGCTGGGGGAACCGGGGAGCTGTTTTTT
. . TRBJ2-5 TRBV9 CASSVGNHPQYF TGTGCCAGCAGCGTGGGTAACCATCCCCAGTACTTC
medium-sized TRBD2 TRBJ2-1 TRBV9 CASSTGTSYNEQFF TGTGCCAGCAGCACCGGGACTAGCTACAATGAGCAGTTCTTC
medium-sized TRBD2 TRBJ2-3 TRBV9 CASSPAGSSTDTQYF TGTGCCAGCAGCCCAGCGGGGTCTAGCACAGATACGCAGTATTTT
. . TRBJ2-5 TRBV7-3 CASSLGQRETQYF TGTGCCAGCAGCTTAGGACAGAGAGAGACCCAGTACTTC
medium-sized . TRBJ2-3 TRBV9 CASSEPLQASGTDTQYF TGTGCCAGCAGCGAGCCCCTTCAAGCTAGCGGCACAGATACGCAGTATTTT
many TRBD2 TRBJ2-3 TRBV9 CASSVRLAGQEDTQYF TGTGCCAGCAGCGTCAGACTAGCGGGACAAGAGGATACGCAGTATTTT
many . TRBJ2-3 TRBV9 CASSTPGLPDTDTQYF TGTGCCAGCAGCACCCCGGGACTCCCGGACACAGATACGCAGTATTTT
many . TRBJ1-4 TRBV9 CASSVGGIGEKLFF TGTGCCAGCAGCGTGGGGGGGATCGGTGAAAAACTGTTTTTT
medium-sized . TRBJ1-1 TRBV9 CASSASSWNTEAFF TGTGCCAGCAGCGCCTCCTCTTGGAACACTGAAGCTTTCTTT
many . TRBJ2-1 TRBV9 CASSGGTSAYNEQFF TGTGCCAGCAGCGGCGGGACTTCAGCCTACAATGAGCAGTTCTTC
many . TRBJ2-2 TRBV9 CASSVGDGGATGELFF TGTGCCAGCAGCGTAGGGGACGGGGGCGCAACCGGGGAGCTGTTTTTT
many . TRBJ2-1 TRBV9 CASSVAGANNEQFF TGTGCCAGCAGCGTAGCTGGCGCAAACAATGAGCAGTTCTTC
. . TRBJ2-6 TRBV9 CASSPRPPGANVLTF TGTGCCAGCAGCCCCCGCCCCCCTGGGGCCAACGTCCTGACTTTC
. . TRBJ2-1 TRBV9 CASSEGGIPDEQFF TGTGCCAGCAGCGAGGGCGGGATCCCCGATGAGCAGTTCTTC
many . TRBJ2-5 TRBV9 CASSVSSGAGETQYF TGTGCCAGCAGCGTAAGTTCGGGAGCTGGCGAGACCCAGTACTTC
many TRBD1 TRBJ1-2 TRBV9 CASSVPSGQGDYGYTF TGTGCCAGCAGCGTCCCCTCAGGACAGGGAGATTATGGCTACACCTTC
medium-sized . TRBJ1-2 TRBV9 CASFRGNYGYTF TGTGCCAGCTTTCGAGGGAACTATGGCTACACCTTC
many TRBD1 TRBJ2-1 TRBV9 CASSPSPGQGNEQFF TGTGCCAGCAGCCCATCCCCGGGACAGGGGAATGAGCAGTTCTTC
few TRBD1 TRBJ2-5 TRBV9 CASSAFGTGQETQYF TGTGCCAGCAGCGCCTTCGGGACAGGGCAAGAGACCCAGTACTTC
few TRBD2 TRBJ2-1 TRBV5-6 CASSLARTSGREGVQFF TGTGCCAGCAGCTTGGCCCGGACTAGCGGGAGGGAAGGTGTGCAGTTCTTC
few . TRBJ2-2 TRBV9 CASSPDTSRRTGELFF TGTGCCAGCAGCCCAGACACCTCCCGCAGAACCGGGGAGCTGTTTTTT
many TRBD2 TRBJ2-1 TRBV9 CASSPSGSGSGDEQFF TGTGCCAGCAGCCCATCCGGTAGCGGGAGTGGGGATGAGCAGTTCTTC
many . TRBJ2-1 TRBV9 CASSETRASYNEQFF TGTGCCAGCAGCGAGACCCGTGCCTCCTACAATGAGCAGTTCTTC
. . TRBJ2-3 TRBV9 CASSVEGGVGTDTQYF TGTGCCAGCAGCGTAGAAGGCGGGGTAGGCACAGATACGCAGTATTTT
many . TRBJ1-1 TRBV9 CASSSRMNTEAFF TGTGCCAGCAGCTCCAGAATGAACACTGAAGCTTTCTTT
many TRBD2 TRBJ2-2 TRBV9 CASSSSGGWTGELFF TGTGCCAGCAGCTCGAGCGGGGGGTGGACCGGGGAGCTGTTTTTT
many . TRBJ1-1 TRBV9 CASSLSSGVTEAFF TGTGCCAGCAGCCTCTCCTCAGGGGTGACTGAAGCTTTCTTT
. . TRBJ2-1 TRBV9 CASSQGGGSYNEQFF TGTGCCAGCAGCCAAGGAGGGGGGTCCTACAATGAGCAGTTCTTC
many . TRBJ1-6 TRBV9 CASSEQGGVGSPLHF TGTGCCAGCAGCGAGCAGGGCGGGGTAGGTTCACCCCTCCACTTT
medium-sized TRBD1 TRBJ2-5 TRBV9 CASSADTGALQETQYF TGTGCCAGCAGCGCCGATACAGGGGCCCTCCAAGAGACCCAGTACTTC
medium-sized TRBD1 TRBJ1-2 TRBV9 CASSVRDRNYGYTF TGTGCCAGCAGCGTTCGGGACAGGAACTATGGCTACACCTTC
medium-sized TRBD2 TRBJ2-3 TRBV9 CASSARRGGATDTQYF TGTGCCAGCAGCGCCCGCCGGGGGGGGGCAACAGATACGCAGTATTTT
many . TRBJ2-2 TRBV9 CASSVAVGANTGELFF TGTGCCAGCAGCGTAGCGGTGGGGGCGAACACCGGGGAGCTGTTTTTT
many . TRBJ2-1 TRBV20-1 CSAEPTAPYNEQFF TGCAGTGCAGAACCGACAGCACCCTACAATGAGCAGTTCTTC
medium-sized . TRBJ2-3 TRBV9 CASSVARLTDTQYF TGTGCCAGCAGCGTGGCCCGGCTCACAGATACGCAGTATTTT
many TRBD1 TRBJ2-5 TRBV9 CASSATGYIQETQYF TGTGCCAGCAGCGCGACAGGGTACATCCAAGAGACCCAGTACTTC
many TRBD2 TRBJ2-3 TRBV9 CASSMTSGSTDTQYF TGTGCCAGCAGCATGACTAGCGGGAGCACAGATACGCAGTATTTT
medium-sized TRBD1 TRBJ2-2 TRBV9 CASSRTGDPGTGELFF TGTGCCAGCAGCCGGACAGGGGATCCGGGGACCGGGGAGCTGTTTTTT
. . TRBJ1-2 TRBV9 CASSVGGGGSYGYTF TGTGCCAGCAGCGTAGGTGGTGGAGGAAGCTATGGCTACACCTTC